Below, 9 T cell receptor beta chains from the same sample are listed, as sequenced in a study of T-cell reconstitution after alpha-beta-depleted transplantation in children. For TCRbeta, the library was prepared with unique molecular identifiers. In TCRdb, the PCR reads were re-called with MiXCR into one record per CDR3 protein. The table shows approximately 100,000 distinct CDR3 sequences, with 12% occurring only once. Sequencing used PBMCs from the stem cell graft donor, obtained from the stem cell graft. These receptors originate from a human donor who donated a stem cell graft to a child with inherited bone marrow failure.

This clonotype has ten or more counts. The genes are TRBV10-3 and TRBJ2-7; either TRBD1 or TRBD2 may supply D (5 bases each). In germline, CDR1 is ENHRY, CDR2 SYGVKD. The V and J ends lost 4 bases and 6 bases respectively, with 7 bases between them. The length of the CDR3 is 11 residues. The DNA for the CDR3 is TGTGCCATCAGTGGAGGGGTCGAGCAGTACTTC. This sequence encodes CAISGGVEQYF.

This clonotype was seen ten or more times. The chain employs TRBV28 and TRBJ2-2; the match to TRBD1 covers 7 bases. Germline values: CDR1 MDHEN, CDR2 SYDVKM. Germline trimming cut 5 bases from V and 0 bases from J; bases unmatched to any gene: 3. The CDR3 is made up of 15 amino acids. The CDR3 sequence is CASSQGTANTGELFF. The CDR3 DNA reads TGTGCCAGCAGTCAAGGGACAGCGAACACCGGGGAGCTGTTTTTT.

This clonotype was detected ten times or more. The chain combines TRBV6-1 with TRBJ2-1; 9 bases align to TRBD2. Per germline, CDR1 MNHNS and CDR2 SASEGT. This CDR3 has 14 residues. The ends lost 7 bases at V and 4 bases at J; junction bases unmatched: 5. The CDR3 loop is CASTGLAGYNEQFF. In DNA, the CDR3 is TGTGCCAGCACGGGGCTAGCGGGATACAATGAGCAGTTCTTC.

This clonotype came up many times. The rearrangement uses TRBV20-1 and TRBJ1-2, with 10 bases lining up with TRBD1. This CDR3 has 14 amino acids. Trimming at V came to 3 bases and at J to 6 bases, leaving 7 bases not matched to a gene. From germline, CDR1 is DFQATT and CDR2 SNEGSKA (reference sequence). The CDR3 region has the DNA TGCAGTGCTAGCGTTGGGACAGGGGTTCATGGCTACACCTTC. It specifies CSASVGTGVHGYTF.

The chain carries TRBV6-2 or TRBV6-3 and TRBJ2-3; no clear D gene. The CDR3 covers 15 residues. CDR1 and CDR2 (germline): MNHEY, SVGEGT. Trimming removed 7 bases at V and 0 bases at J, with 14 bases between. The CDR3 here is CASTTLESSTDTQYF. The CDR3 nucleotides are TGTGCCAGCACCACCCTAGAGAGCAGCACAGATACGCAGTATTTT.

This clonotype occurred many times. The chain couples TRBV7-2 to TRBJ1-2; the D is unclear. Germline-derived CDR1 and CDR2 are SGHTA and FQGNSA. The ends were cut back, 0 bases at V and 3 bases at J, with 14 bases in the middle. This CDR3 is 16 amino acids long. CDR3 coding DNA: TGTGCCAGCAGCTTAGCGCCGGCAGGCTCTTACTATGGCTACACCTTC. This sequence encodes CASSLAPAGSYYGYTF.

This clonotype was detected ten times or more. V is TRBV25-1 and J is TRBJ1-1, with D possibly being TRBD1 (5 bases). Trimming pared 6 bases from V and 6 bases from J, leaving 11 bases between. Germline V gene lookup returns CDR1 MGHDK and CDR2 SYGVNS. CDR3 length: 12 residues. The CDR3 DNA is TGTGCCAGCAGCAGGGTTTTGGCTGAAGCTTTCTTT. This sequence encodes CASSRVLAEAFF.

In this sample, this clonotype turned up many times. CDR3 residues: CASTVSSQGKYYGYTF. CDR3 DNA: TGTGCCAGTACCGTTTCGTCTCAGGGGAAGTACTATGGCTACACCTTC. The J gene is TRBJ1-2, the V gene TRBV19, with D tentatively TRBD1 (6 bases). V was pared by 7 bases and J by 3 bases, with 21 bases between. CDR1 and CDR2 from the germline V gene are LNHDA and SQIVND (reference sequence). This CDR3 has 16 residues.

This clonotype was recorded many times. This rearrangement joins TRBV29-1 to TRBJ2-5, with 7 bases fitting TRBD1. CDR1 is SQVTM and CDR2 is ANQGSEA in the germline V gene. There are 13 residues in the CDR3. V lost 7 bases, J lost 0 bases, and 5 bases stayed unmatched. CDR3 sequence: CSATDRDQETQYF. CDR3 sequence (DNA): TGCAGCGCTACCGACAGGGACCAAGAGACCCAGTACTTC. The full variable domain, its missing parts supplied by reference TRBV29-1 and TRBJ2-5, is SAVISQKPSRDICQRGTSLTIQCQVDSQVTMMFWYRQQPGQSLTLIATANQGSEATYESGFVIDKFPISRPNLTFSTLTVSNMSPEDSSIYLCSATDRDQETQYFGPGTRLLVL.